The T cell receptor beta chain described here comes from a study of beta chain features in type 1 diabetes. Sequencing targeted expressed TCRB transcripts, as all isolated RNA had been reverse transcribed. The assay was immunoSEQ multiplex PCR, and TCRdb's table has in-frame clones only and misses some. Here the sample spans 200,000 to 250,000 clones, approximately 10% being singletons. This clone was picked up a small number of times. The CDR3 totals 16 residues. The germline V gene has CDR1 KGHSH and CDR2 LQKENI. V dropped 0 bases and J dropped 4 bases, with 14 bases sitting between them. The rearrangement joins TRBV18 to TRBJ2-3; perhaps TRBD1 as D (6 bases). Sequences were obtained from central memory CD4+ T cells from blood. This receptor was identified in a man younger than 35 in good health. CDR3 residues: CASSPPQGLSPDTQYF. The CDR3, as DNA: TGTGCCAGCTCACCACCCCAGGGGTTGTCCCCAGATACGCAGTATTTT.